The text below deals with one T cell receptor beta chain. This sample was taken from a study of T cell changes during pregnancy in multiple sclerosis. Libraries were prepared by immunoSEQ multiplex PCR; TCRdb keeps only in-frame clonotypes and omits some of them. The repertoire holds tens of thousands of clones, with 92% as singletons. CDR3 length: 14 amino acids. The germline gives CDR1 SGHRS, CDR2 YFSETQ. Trimming took off 3 bases at V and 0 bases at J, with 10 bases between the two ends. Material: peripheral blood, obtained before pregnancy. This TCR derives from a female donor with multiple sclerosis, enrolled in a pregnancy study. The chain uses TRBV5-1 and TRBJ2-7; the D gene is possibly TRBD2 (6 bases). CDR3 amino acids: CASSSSAISYEQYF. The CDR3 DNA reads as TGCGCCAGCAGCTCTAGCGCCATCTCCTACGAGCAGTACTTC.